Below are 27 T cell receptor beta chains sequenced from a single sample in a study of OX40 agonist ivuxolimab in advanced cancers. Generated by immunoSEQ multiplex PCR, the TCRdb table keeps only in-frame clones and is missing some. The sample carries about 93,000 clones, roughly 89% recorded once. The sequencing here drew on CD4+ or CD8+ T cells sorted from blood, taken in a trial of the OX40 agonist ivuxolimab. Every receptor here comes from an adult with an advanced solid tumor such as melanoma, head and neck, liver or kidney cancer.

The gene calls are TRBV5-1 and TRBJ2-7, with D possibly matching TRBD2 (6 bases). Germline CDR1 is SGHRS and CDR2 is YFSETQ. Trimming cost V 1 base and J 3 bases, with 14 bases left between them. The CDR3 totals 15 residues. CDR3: CASSLYPTAGYEQYF. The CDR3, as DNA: TGCGCCAGCAGCTTGTATCCCACAGCGGGCTACGAGCAGTACTTC.

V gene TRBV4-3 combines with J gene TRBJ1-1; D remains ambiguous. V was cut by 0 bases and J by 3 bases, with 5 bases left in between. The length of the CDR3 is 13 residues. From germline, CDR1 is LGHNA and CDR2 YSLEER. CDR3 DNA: TGCGCCAGCAGCCAAGATACTGACACTGAAGCTTTCTTT. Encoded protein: CASSQDTDTEAFF.

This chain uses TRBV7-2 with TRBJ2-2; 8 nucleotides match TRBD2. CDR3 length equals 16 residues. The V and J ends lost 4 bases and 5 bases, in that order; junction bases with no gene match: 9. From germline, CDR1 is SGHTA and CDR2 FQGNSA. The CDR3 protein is CASSSGTRGGTGELFF. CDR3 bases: TGTGCCAGCAGCTCCGGGACTAGAGGTGGAACCGGGGAGCTGTTTTTT.

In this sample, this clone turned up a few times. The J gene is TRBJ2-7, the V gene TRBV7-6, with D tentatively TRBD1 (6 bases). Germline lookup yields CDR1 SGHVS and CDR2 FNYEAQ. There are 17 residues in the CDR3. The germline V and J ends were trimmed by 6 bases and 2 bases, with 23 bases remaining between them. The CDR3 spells CASSRTRPGQRTYEQYF. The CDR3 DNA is TGTGCCAGCAGTCGAACCCGACCGGGACAACGAACCTACGAGCAGTACTTC. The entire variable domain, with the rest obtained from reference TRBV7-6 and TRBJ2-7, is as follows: GAGVSQSPRYKVTKRGQDVALRCDPISGHVSLYWYRQALGQGPEFLTYFNYEAQQDKSGLPNDRFSAERPEGSISTLTIQRTEQRDSAMYRCASSRTRPGQRTYEQYFGPGTRLTVT.

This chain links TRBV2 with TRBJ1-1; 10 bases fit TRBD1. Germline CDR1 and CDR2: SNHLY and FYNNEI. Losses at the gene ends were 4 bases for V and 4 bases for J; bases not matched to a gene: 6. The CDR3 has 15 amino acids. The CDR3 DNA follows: TGTGCCAGCAGTGTGGACAGGGGGATAAGCACTGAAGCTTTCTTT. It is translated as CASSVDRGISTEAFF.

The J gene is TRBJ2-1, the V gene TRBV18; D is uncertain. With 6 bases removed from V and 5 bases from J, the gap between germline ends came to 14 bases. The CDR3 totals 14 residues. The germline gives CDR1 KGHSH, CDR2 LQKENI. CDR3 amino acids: CASSPGGFHNEQFF. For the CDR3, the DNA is TGTGCCAGCTCCCCGGGCGGATTTCACAATGAGCAGTTCTTC.

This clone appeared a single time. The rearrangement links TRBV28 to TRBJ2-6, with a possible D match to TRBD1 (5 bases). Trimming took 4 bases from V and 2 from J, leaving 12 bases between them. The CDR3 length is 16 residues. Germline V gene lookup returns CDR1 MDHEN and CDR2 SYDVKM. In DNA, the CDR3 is TGTGCCAGCAGTTCTCAGGGTATGCCTGGGGCCAACGTCCTGACTTTC. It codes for CASSSQGMPGANVLTF.

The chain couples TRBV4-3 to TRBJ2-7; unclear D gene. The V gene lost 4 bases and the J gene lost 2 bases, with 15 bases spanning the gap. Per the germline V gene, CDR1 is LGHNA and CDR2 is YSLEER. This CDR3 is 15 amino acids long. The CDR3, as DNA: TGCGCCAGCAGCCGCGCGCACAATGGCCCCTACGAGCAGTACTTC. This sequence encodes CASSRAHNGPYEQYF.

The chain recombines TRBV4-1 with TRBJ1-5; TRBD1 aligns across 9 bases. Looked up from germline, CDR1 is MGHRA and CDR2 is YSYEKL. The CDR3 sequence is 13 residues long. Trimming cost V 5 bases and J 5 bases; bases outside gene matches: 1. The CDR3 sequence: CASSRQGDQPQHF. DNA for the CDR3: TGCGCCAGCAGCAGACAGGGGGATCAGCCCCAGCATTTT.

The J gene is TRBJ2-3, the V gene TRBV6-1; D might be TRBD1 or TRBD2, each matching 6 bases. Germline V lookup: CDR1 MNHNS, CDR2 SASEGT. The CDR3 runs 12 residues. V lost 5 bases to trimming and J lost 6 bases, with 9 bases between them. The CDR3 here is CASSLGGDTQYF. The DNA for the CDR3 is TGTGCCAGCAGTCTAGGGGGGGATACGCAGTATTTT.

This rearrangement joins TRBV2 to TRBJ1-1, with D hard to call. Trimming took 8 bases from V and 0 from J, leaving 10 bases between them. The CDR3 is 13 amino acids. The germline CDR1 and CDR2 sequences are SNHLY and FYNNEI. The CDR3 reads CASRRELNTEAFF. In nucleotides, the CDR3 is TGTGCCAGCCGGAGAGAGTTGAACACTGAAGCTTTCTTT.

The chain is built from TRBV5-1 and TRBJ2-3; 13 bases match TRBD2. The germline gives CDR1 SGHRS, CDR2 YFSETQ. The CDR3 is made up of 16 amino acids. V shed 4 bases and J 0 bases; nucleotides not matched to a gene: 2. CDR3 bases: TGCGCCAGCAGCAGGACTAGCGGGGGAAGCACAGATACGCAGTATTTT. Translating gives CASSRTSGGSTDTQYF.

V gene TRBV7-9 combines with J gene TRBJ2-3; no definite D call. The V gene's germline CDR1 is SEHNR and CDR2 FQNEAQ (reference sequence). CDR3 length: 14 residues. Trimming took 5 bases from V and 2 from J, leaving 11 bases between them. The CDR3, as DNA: TGTGCCAGCAGCCCCCCGGCCCTCACAGATACGCAGTATTTT. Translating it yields CASSPPALTDTQYF. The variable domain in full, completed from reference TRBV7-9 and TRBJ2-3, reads DTGVSQNPRHKITKRGQNVTFRCDPISEHNRLYWYRQTLGQGPEFLTYFQNEAQLEKSRLLSDRFSAERPKGSFSTLEIQRTEQGDSAMYLCASSPPALTDTQYFGPGTRLTVL.

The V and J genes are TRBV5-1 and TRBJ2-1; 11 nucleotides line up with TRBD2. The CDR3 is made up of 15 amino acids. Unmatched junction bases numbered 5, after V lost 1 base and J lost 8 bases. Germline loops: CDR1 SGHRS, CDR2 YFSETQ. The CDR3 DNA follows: TGCGCCAGCAGCTTGACTAGCGGGAGAATCTATGAGCAGTTCTTC. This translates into CASSLTSGRIYEQFF.

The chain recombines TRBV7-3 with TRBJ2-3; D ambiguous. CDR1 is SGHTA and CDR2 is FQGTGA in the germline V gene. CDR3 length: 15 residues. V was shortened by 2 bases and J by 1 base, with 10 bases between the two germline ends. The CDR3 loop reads CASSLGRSGTDTQYF. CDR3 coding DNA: TGTGCCAGCAGCTTAGGCCGTTCAGGCACAGATACGCAGTATTTT. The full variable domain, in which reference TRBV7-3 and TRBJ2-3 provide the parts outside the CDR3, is GAGVSQTPSNKVTEKGKYVELRCDPISGHTALYWYRQSLGQGPEFLIYFQGTGAADDSGLPNDRFFAVRPEGSVSTLKIQRTERGDSAVYLCASSLGRSGTDTQYFGPGTRLTVL.

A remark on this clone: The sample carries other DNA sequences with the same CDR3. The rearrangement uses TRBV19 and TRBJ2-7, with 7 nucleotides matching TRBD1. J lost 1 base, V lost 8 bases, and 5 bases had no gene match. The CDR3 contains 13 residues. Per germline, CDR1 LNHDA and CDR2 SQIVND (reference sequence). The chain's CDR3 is CASSPGQSYEQYF. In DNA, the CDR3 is TGTGCCAGTTCCCCGGGACAGTCCTACGAGCAGTACTTC.

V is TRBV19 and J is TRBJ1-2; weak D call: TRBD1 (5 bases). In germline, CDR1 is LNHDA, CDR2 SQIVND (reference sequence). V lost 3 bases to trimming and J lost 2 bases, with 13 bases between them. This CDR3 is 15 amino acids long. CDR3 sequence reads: CASSISGGQNYGYTF. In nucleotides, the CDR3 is TGTGCCAGTAGTATCTCGGGGGGTCAAAACTATGGCTACACCTTC.

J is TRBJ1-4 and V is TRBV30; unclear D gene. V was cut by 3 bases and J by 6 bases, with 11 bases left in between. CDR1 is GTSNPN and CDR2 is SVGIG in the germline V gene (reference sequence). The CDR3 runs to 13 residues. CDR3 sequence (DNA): TGTGCCTGGAGAAGAGGGTTCGATGAAAAACTGTTTTTT. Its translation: CAWRRGFDEKLFF.

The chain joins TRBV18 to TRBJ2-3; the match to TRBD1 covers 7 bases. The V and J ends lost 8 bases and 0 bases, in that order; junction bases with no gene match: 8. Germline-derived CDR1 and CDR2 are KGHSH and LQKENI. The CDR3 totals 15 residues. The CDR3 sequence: CASTPGGISTDTQYF. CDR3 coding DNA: TGTGCCAGCACTCCAGGGGGAATTAGCACAGATACGCAGTATTTT. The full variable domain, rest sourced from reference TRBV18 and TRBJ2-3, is NAGVMQNPRHLVRRRGQEARLRCSPMKGHSHVYWYRQLPEEGLKFMVYLQKENIIDESGMPKERFSAEFPKEGPSILRIQQVVRGDSAAYFCASTPGGISTDTQYFGPGTRLTVL.

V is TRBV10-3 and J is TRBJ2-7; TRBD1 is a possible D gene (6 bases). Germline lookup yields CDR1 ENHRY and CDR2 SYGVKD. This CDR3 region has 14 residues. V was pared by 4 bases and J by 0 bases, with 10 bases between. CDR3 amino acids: CAISGGRHSYEQYF. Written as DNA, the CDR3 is TGTGCCATCAGTGGGGGGCGGCACTCCTACGAGCAGTACTTC.

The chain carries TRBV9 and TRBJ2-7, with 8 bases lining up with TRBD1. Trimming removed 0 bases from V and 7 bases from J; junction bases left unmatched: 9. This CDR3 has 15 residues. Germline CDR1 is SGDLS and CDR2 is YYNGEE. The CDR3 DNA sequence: TGTGCCAGCAGCGTAGAGGGACAGGAGCTACGAGAGCAGTACTTC. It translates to CASSVEGQELREQYF.

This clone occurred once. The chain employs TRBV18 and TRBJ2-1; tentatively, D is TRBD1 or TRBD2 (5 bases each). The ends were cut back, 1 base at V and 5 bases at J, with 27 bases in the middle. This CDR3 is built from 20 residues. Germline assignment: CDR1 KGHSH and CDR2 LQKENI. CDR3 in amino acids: CASSPLSSVRGVLGDNEQFF. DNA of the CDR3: TGTGCCAGCTCACCACTCTCATCAGTACGGGGAGTACTGGGGGACAATGAGCAGTTCTTC.

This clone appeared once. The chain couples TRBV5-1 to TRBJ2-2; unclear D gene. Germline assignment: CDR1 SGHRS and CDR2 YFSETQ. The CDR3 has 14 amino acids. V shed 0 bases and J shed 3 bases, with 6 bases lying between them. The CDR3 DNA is TGCGCCAGCAGCTTGGCCCAGTACACCGGGGAGCTGTTTTTT. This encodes CASSLAQYTGELFF.

For the CDR3, the DNA is TGTGCCAGCAGCTTGGCGGATAGGGACACTGAAGCTTTCTTT. Translated: CASSLADRDTEAFF. This sequence joins TRBV7-6 and TRBJ1-1; D is undetermined. The V gene's germline CDR1 is SGHVS and CDR2 FNYEAQ. This CDR3 region has 14 residues. Trimming removed 3 bases at V and 3 bases at J, with 11 bases between. Complete variable domain (other parts from reference TRBV7-6 and TRBJ1-1): GAGVSQSPRYKVTKRGQDVALRCDPISGHVSLYWYRQALGQGPEFLTYFNYEAQQDKSGLPNDRFSAERPEGSISTLTIQRTEQRDSAMYRCASSLADRDTEAFFGQGTRLTVV.

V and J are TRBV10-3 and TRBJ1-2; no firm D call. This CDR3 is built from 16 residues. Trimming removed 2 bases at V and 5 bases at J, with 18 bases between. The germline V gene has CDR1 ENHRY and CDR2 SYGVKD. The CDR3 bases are TGTGCCATCAGTGAGGGAGGGATGGGAGTGCGTTATGGCTACACCTTC. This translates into CAISEGGMGVRYGYTF.

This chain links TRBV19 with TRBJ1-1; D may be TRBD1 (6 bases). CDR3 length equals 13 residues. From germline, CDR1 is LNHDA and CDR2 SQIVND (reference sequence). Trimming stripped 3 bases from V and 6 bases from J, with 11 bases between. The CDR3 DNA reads TGTGCCAGTAGTATTGTAAGGGGGGCTGAAGCTTTCTTT. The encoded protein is CASSIVRGAEAFF. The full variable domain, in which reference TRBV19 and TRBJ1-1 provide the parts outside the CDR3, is DGGITQSPKYLFRKEGQNVTLSCEQNLNHDAMYWYRQDPGQGLRLIYYSQIVNDFQKGDIAEGYSVSREKKESFPLTVTSAQKNPTAFYLCASSIVRGAEAFFGQGTRLTVV.

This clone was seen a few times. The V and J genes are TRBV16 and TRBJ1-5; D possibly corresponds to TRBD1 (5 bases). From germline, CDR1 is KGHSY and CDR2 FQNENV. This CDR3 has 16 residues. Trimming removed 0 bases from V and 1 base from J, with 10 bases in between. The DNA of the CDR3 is TGTGCCAGCAGCCAATCGAGAGGGGAAAGCAATCAGCCCCAGCATTTT. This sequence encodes CASSQSRGESNQPQHF.